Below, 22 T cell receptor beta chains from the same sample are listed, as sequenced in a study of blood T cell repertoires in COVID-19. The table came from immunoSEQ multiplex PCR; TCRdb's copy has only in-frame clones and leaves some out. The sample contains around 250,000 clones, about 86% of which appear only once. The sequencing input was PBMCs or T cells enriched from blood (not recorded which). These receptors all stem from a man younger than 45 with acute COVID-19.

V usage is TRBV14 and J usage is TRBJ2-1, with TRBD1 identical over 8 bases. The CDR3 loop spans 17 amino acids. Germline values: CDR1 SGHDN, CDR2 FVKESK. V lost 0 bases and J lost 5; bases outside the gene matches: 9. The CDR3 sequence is CASSQDTRGRDDNEQFF. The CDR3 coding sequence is TGTGCCAGCAGCCAAGATACCAGGGGGCGCGACGACAATGAGCAGTTCTTC.

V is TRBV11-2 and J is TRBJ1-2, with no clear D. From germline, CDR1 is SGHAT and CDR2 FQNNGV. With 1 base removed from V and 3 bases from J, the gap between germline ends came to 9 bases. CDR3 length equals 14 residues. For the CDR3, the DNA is TGTGCCAGCAGCTTAGGGGGAGTGGACTATGGCTACACCTTC. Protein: CASSLGGVDYGYTF.

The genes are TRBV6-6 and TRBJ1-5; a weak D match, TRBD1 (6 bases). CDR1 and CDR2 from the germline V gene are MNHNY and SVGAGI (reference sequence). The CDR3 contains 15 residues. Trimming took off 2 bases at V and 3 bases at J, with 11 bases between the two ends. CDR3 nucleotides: TGTGCCAGCAGTTACGAGGGGGTAAACAATCAGCCCCAGCATTTT. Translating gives CASSYEGVNNQPQHF.

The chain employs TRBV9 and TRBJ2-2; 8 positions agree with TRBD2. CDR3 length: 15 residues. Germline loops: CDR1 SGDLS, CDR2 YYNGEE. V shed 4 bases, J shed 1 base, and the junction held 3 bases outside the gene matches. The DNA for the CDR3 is TGTGCCAGCAGCTTCAGCGGGGGGAACACCGGGGAGCTGTTTTTT. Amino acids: CASSFSGGNTGELFF.

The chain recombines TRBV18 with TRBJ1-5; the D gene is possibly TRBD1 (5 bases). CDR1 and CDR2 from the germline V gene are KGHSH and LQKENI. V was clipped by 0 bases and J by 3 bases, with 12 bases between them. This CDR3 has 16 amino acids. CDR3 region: CASSPPRARDNQPQHF. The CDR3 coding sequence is TGTGCCAGCTCACCACCGAGAGCCAGGGACAATCAGCCCCAGCATTTT.

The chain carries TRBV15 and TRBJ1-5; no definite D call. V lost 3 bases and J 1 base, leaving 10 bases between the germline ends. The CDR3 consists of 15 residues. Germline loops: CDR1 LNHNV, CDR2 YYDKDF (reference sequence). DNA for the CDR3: TGTGCCACCAGCAGCCAAACGGGAAGCAATCAGCCCCAGCATTTT. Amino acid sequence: CATSSQTGSNQPQHF.

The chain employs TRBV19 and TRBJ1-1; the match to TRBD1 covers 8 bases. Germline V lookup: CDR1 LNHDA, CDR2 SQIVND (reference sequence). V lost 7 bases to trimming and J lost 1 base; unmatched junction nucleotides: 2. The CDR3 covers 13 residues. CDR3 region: CASNRGRNTEAFF. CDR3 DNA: TGTGCCAGTAACAGGGGGAGGAACACTGAAGCTTTCTTT.

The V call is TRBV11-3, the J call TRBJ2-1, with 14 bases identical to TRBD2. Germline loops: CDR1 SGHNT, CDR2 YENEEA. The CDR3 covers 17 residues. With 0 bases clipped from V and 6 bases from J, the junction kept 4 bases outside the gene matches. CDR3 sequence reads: CASSLEGLAGVSNEQFF. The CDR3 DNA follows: TGTGCCAGCAGCTTAGAGGGACTAGCGGGAGTGAGCAATGAGCAGTTCTTC.

The CDR3 sequence: CASSGGQSKVLTF. For the CDR3, the DNA is TGTGCCAGCTCTGGGGGACAGTCGAAAGTCCTGACTTTC. V usage is TRBV18 and J usage is TRBJ2-6, with 7 nucleotides matching TRBD1. The V and J ends lost 6 bases and 13 bases, in that order; junction bases with no gene match: 9. The CDR3 has 13 residues. Germline V gives CDR1 KGHSH, CDR2 LQKENI.

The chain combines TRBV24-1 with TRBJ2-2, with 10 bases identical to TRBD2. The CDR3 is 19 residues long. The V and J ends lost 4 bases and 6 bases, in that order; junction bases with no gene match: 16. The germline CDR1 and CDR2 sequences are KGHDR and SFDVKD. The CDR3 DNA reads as TGTGCCACCAGTGAACCCCAGGGCAGCGGGAGGGCCCTGTCCGGGGAGCTGTTTTTT. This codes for CATSEPQGSGRALSGELFF.

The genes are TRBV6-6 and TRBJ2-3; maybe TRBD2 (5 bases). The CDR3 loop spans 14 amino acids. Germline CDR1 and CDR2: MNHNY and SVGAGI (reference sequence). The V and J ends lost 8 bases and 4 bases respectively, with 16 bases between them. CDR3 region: CASLRERGSDTQYF. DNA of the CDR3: TGTGCCAGCTTGAGGGAGAGAGGATCAGATACGCAGTATTTT.

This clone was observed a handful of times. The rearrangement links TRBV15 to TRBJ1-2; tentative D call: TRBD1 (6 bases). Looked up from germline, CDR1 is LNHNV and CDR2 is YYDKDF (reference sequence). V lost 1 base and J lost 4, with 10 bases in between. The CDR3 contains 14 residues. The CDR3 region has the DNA TGTGCCACCAGCAGAGCAGGGGCCCTCTATGGCTACACCTTC. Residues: CATSRAGALYGYTF.

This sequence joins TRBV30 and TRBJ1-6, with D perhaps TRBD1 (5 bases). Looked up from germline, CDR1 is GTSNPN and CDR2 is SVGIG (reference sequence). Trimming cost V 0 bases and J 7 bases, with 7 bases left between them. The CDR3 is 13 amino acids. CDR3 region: CAWSVQGNSPLHF. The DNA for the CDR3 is TGTGCCTGGAGTGTTCAGGGCAATTCACCCCTCCACTTT.

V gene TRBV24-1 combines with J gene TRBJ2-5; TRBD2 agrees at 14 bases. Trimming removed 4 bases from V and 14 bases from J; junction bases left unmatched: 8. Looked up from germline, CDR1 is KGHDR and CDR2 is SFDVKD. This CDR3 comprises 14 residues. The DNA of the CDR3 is TGTGCCACCAGTGACGCCGGACTAGCGGGGGGTAACTACTTC. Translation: CATSDAGLAGGNYF.

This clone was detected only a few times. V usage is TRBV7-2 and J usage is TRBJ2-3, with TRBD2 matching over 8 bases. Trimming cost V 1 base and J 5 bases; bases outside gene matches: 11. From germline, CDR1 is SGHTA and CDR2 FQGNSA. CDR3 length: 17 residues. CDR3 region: CASSLVNLAGLLDTQYF. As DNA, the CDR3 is TGTGCCAGCAGCTTAGTAAACCTAGCGGGCTTGTTAGATACGCAGTATTTT.

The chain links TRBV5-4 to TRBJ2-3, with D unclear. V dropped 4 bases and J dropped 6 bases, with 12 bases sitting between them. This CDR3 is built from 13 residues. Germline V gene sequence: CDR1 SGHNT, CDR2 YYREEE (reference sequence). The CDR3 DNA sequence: TGTGCCAGCAGCGAGCCCTTTTCCGATACGCAGTATTTT. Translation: CASSEPFSDTQYF.

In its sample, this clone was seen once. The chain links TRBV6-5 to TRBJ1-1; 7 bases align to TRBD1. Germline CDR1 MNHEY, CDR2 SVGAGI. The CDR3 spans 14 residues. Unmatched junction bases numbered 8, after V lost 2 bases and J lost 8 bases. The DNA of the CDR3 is TGTGCCAGCAGTTACCGACAGGGCCGAATCGAAGCTTTCTTT. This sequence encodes CASSYRQGRIEAFF.

CDR3 region: CASSYSLSGNTIYF. DNA of the CDR3: TGTGCCAGTAGCTACAGCCTCTCTGGAAACACCATATATTTT. The chain links TRBV19 to TRBJ1-3; D gene unclear. The germline V gene encodes CDR1 LNHDA and CDR2 SQIVND (reference sequence). Between the trimmed V and J ends, which lost 6 bases and 0 bases, there was a span of 9 bases. This CDR3 comprises 14 residues.

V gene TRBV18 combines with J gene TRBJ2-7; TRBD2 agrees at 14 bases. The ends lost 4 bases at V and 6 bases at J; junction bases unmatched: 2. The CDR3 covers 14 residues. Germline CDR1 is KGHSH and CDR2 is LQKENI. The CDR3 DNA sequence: TGTGCCAGCTCACGACTAGCGGGAGGGAGCGAGCAGTACGTC. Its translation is CASSRLAGGSEQYV.

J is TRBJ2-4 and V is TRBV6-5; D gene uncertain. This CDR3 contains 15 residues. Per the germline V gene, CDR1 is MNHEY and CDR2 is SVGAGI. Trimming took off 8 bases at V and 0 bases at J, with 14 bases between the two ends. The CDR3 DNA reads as TGTGCCAGCTTTGAGCCCCCGTTAGCCAAAAACATTCAGTACTTC. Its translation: CASFEPPLAKNIQYF.

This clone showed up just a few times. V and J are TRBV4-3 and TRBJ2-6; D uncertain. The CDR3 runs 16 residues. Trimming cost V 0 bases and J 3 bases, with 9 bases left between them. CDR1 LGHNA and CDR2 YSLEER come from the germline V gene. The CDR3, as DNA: TGCGCCAGCAGCCAAGATCCCACTGATGGGGCCAACGTCCTGACTTTC. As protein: CASSQDPTDGANVLTF.

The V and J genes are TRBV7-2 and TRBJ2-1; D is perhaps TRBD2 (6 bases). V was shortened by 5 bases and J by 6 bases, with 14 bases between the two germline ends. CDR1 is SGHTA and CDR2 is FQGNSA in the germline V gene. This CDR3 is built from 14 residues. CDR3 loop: CASSQLAASNEQFF. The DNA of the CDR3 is TGTGCCAGCAGCCAACTAGCAGCCTCCAATGAGCAGTTCTTC.